Shown below are 10 T cell receptor beta chains from a single sample sequenced in a study of blood T cell repertoires in COVID-19. Assay: immunoSEQ multiplex PCR; the TCRdb copy retains only in-frame clones and omits some. The sample has some 250,000 clones, about 89% seen once. Input material: PBMCs or T cells enriched from blood (not recorded which). All receptors derive from a man aged 35 to 55 who had recovered from COVID-19.

The rearrangement uses TRBV5-1 and TRBJ2-4; 9 nucleotides agree with TRBD1. This CDR3 comprises 15 residues. Germline V gene sequence: CDR1 SGHRS, CDR2 YFSETQ. With 4 bases clipped from V and 7 bases from J, the junction kept 9 bases outside the gene matches. CDR3 DNA sequence: TGCGCCAGCAGCAGAACACAGGGGGCGCGGAACATTCAGTACTTC. Amino acid sequence: CASSRTQGARNIQYF.

The chain uses TRBV28 and TRBJ2-3; 9 bases are shared with TRBD1. This CDR3 spans 15 amino acids. V lost 10 bases and J lost 5; bases outside the gene matches: 13. Germline lookup yields CDR1 MDHEN and CDR2 SYDVKM. As DNA, the CDR3 is TGTGCCACTGTAAGGGGACAGGGTGGTGGAGATACGCAGTATTTT. Translated, it gives CATVRGQGGGDTQYF.

V and J are TRBV6-5 and TRBJ2-5; D remains ambiguous. Germline lookup yields CDR1 MNHEY and CDR2 SVGAGI. The CDR3 sequence is 15 residues long. Between the trimmed V and J ends, which lost 6 bases and 7 bases, there was a span of 21 bases. CDR3 coding DNA: TGTGCCAGCAGCCTTCTTGGAGCCGACCCATGGACCCAGTACTTC. Protein: CASSLLGADPWTQYF.

The genes are TRBV7-6 and TRBJ1-4, with D perhaps TRBD1 (6 bases). Per germline, CDR1 SGHVS and CDR2 FNYEAQ. Trimming left V 4 bases short and J 0 bases short, with 15 bases between. CDR3 size: 17 residues. CDR3 in DNA: TGTGCCAGCAGCTACCCCGGGACATCTGCAACTAATGAAAAACTGTTTTTT. Its translation: CASSYPGTSATNEKLFF.

This sequence joins TRBV24-1 and TRBJ2-5; D call uncertain. V was shortened by 0 bases and J by 2 bases, with 9 bases between the two germline ends. This CDR3 region has 15 residues. Germline-derived CDR1 and CDR2 are KGHDR and SFDVKD. The CDR3 DNA reads TGTGCCACCAGTGATTTGTACGGTTCTCAAGAGACCCAGTACTTC. Translating gives CATSDLYGSQETQYF.

The chain carries TRBV19 and TRBJ1-1; D remains ambiguous. V was pared by 2 bases and J by 1 base, with 8 bases between. CDR3 length: 14 residues. Per the germline V gene, CDR1 is LNHDA and CDR2 is SQIVND (reference sequence). CDR3 nucleotides: TGTGCCAGTAGTATACGGGCGGGGAACACTGAAGCTTTCTTT. It translates to CASSIRAGNTEAFF.

The CDR3 nucleotides are TGTGCCAGCAGTCCTGTGACAGGGGTGAGCCCCCAGCATTTT. It codes for CASSPVTGVSPQHF. This chain joins TRBV28 and TRBJ1-5; TRBD1 agrees at 8 bases. In germline, CDR1 is MDHEN, CDR2 SYDVKM. Germline trimming cut 5 bases from V and 10 bases from J; bases unmatched to any gene: 10. The CDR3 is made up of 14 amino acids.

The chain has TRBV6-5 and TRBJ1-5; maybe TRBD1 (5 bases). Trimming pared 5 bases from V and 7 bases from J, leaving 15 bases between. Germline CDR1 is MNHEY and CDR2 is SVGAGI. The CDR3 runs 14 residues. CDR3 DNA: TGTGCCAGCAGTCTTTCGGGGGTGGGCCAGCCCCAGCATTTT. This codes for CASSLSGVGQPQHF.

The chain recombines TRBV5-6 with TRBJ2-3, with 9 bases matching TRBD1. Germline assignment: CDR1 SGHDT and CDR2 YYEEEE. The trim removed 4 bases at V and 4 bases at J, leaving 1 base unmatched. The CDR3 loop spans 13 amino acids. The CDR3 reads CASSRQGADTQYF. Written as DNA, the CDR3 is TGTGCCAGCAGCCGACAGGGGGCAGATACGCAGTATTTT.

V is TRBV6-5 and J is TRBJ2-3; a weak D match, TRBD2 (5 bases). Germline CDR1 reads MNHEY; CDR2 reads SVGAGI. Trimming left V 4 bases short and J 4 bases short, with 9 bases between. CDR3 length: 13 amino acids. CDR3 sequence: CASSSAGADTQYF. CDR3 in DNA: TGTGCCAGCAGTTCGGCCGGGGCAGATACGCAGTATTTT.